Following are 6 T cell receptor beta chains from one sample sequenced in a study of T cell responses to AZD1222 COVID-19 vaccine (dated by TCRdb to 2020 to 2023). Library construction relied on the immunoSEQ multiplex PCR assay. TCRdb provides this immuneACCESS table in a form limited to in-frame rearrangements. Some clones are lacking; in checked studies, under half of them reflect an unresolved V gene, and why the rest are absent is not known. This sample is represented by 150,000 or so clones; about nine tenths of them were singletons. Over 1.5% of the sample is held by the ten biggest clonotypes. The intended sense of this specimen's time point label: baseline before first vaccination. The specimen was peripheral blood, collected on day 0 of AZD1222 vaccination. These receptors came from an adult in good health.

The V and J genes are TRBV5-1 and TRBJ2-5; 9 positions agree with TRBD2. Germline V gene sequence: CDR1 SGHRS, CDR2 YFSETQ. V dropped 0 bases and J dropped 0; count of bases not matched to a gene: 6. The CDR3 totals 17 residues. Written as DNA, the CDR3 is TGCGCCAGCAGCTTGGTTAGCGGGAGTGGGTACCAAGAGACCCAGTACTTC. Protein sequence: CASSLVSGSGYQETQYF.

This clone was found a few times. This chain uses TRBV9 with TRBJ2-1, with 8 positions matching TRBD1. This CDR3 contains 17 residues. V dropped 2 bases and J dropped 8; count of bases not matched to a gene: 15. Germline V CDR1 and CDR2: SGDLS, YYNGEE. CDR3 nucleotide sequence: TGTGCCAGCAGCGTGAGATTCACTGGACAGGGTTGGGATGAGCAGTTCTTC. This gives the protein CASSVRFTGQGWDEQFF. The entire variable domain, with the rest obtained from reference TRBV9 and TRBJ2-1, is as follows: DSGVTQTPKHLITATGQRVTLRCSPRSGDLSVYWYQQSLDQGLQFLIQYYNGEERAKGNILERFSAQQFPDLHSELNLSSLELGDSALYFCASSVRFTGQGWDEQFFGPGTRLTVL.

CDR3 bases: TGTGCCAGCATCTCGCATCGGAACACTGAAGCTTTCTTT. This codes for CASISHRNTEAFF. V usage is TRBV6-5 and J usage is TRBJ1-1; D is ambiguous. V dropped 7 bases and J dropped 1 base, with 10 bases sitting between them. The germline V gene has CDR1 MNHEY and CDR2 SVGAGI. The CDR3 length is 13 residues.

The rearrangement uses TRBV7-9 and TRBJ1-6, with D possibly being TRBD1 (5 bases). With 5 bases removed from V and 0 bases from J, the gap between germline ends came to 14 bases. The CDR3 covers 17 residues. Per the germline V gene, CDR1 is SEHNR and CDR2 is FQNEAQ (reference sequence). The CDR3 reads CASSPSGRSSYNSPLHF. CDR3 in DNA: TGTGCCAGCAGCCCCTCAGGGCGGAGCTCCTATAATTCACCCCTCCACTTT. The whole variable domain, remainder taken from reference TRBV7-9 and TRBJ1-6, is DTGVSQNPRHKITKRGQNVTFRCDPISEHNRLYWYRQTLGQGPEFLTYFQNEAQLEKSRLLSDRFSAERPKGSFSTLEIQRTEQGDSAMYLCASSPSGRSSYNSPLHFGNGTRLTVT.

The V call is TRBV20-1, the J call TRBJ2-5; D is unclear. This CDR3 has 11 amino acids. The ends were cut back, 6 bases at V and 5 bases at J, with 10 bases in the middle. Per germline, CDR1 DFQATT and CDR2 SNEGSKA (reference sequence). For the CDR3, the DNA is TGCAGTGCGGACGAGTGGGAGACCCAGTACTTC. It encodes CSADEWETQYF.

The rearrangement links TRBV20-1 to TRBJ1-4; D is perhaps TRBD1 (5 bases). The CDR3 sequence is 13 residues long. The germline V gene has CDR1 DFQATT and CDR2 SNEGSKA (reference sequence). The germline V and J ends were trimmed by 3 bases and 7 bases, with 12 bases remaining between them. The CDR3 loop is CSASSGTGEKLFF. CDR3 DNA: TGCAGTGCTAGTTCGGGGACCGGTGAAAAACTGTTTTTT.